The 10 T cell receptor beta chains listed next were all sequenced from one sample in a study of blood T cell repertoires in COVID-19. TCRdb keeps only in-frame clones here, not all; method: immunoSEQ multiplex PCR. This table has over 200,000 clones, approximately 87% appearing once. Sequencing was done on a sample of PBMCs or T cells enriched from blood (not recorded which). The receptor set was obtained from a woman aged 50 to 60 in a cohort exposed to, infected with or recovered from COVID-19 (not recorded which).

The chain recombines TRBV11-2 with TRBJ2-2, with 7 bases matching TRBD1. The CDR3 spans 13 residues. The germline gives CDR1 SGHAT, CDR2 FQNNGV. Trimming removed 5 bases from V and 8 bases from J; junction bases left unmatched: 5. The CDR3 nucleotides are TGTGCCAGCAGCCGACAGGGTCCGGGGGAGCTGTTTTTT. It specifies CASSRQGPGELFF.

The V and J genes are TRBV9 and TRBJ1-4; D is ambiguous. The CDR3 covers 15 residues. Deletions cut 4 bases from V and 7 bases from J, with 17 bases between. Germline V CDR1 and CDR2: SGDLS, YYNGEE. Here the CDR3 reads CASSPRSDFGEKLFF. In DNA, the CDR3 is TGTGCCAGCAGCCCCCGGAGCGATTTCGGTGAAAAACTGTTTTTT.

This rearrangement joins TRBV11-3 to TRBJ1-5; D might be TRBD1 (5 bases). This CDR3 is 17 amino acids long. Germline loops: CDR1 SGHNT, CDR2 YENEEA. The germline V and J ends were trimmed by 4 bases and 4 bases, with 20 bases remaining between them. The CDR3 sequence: CASSWEPGMVPNQPQHF. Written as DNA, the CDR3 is TGTGCCAGCAGCTGGGAACCAGGGATGGTCCCAAATCAGCCCCAGCATTTT.

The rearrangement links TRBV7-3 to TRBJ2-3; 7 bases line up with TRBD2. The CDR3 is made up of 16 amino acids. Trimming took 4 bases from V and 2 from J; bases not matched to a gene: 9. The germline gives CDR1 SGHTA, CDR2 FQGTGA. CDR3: CASSSSHAGDTDTQYF. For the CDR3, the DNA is TGTGCCAGCAGCTCCTCACACGCGGGGGACACAGATACGCAGTATTTT. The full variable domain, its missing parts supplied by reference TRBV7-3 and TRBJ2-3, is GAGVSQTPSNKVTEKGKYVELRCDPISGHTALYWYRQSLGQGPEFLIYFQGTGAADDSGLPNDRFFAVRPEGSVSTLKIQRTERGDSAVYLCASSSSHAGDTDTQYFGPGTRLTVL.

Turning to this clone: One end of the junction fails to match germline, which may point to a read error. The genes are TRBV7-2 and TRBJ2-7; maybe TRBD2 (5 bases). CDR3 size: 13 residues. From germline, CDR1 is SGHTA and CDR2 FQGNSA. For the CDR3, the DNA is TGTGCCAGCAGCTTTAGTACAGTGTCATATGGGAGTTTC. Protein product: CASSFSTVSYGSF.

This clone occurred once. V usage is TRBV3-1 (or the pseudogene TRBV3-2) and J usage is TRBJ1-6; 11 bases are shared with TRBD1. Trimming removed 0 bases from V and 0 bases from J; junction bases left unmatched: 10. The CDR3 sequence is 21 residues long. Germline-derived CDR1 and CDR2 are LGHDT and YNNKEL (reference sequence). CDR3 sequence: CASSQDGTGGFGSSYNSPLHF. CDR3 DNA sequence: TGTGCCAGCAGCCAAGATGGGACAGGGGGATTTGGGAGCTCCTATAATTCACCCCTCCACTTT.

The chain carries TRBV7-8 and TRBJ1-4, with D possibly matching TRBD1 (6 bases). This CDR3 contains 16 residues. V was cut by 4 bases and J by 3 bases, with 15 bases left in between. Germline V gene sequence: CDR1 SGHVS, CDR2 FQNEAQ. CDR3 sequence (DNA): TGTGCCAGCAGCTACCTCCCACAGGGATCTAATGAAAAACTGTTTTTT. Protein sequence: CASSYLPQGSNEKLFF.

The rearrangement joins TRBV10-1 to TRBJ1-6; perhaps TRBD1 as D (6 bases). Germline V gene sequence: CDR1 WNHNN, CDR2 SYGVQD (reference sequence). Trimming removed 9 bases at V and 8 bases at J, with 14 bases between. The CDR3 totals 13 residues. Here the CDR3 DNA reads TGCGCCAGTTCAGGGGATTTGGATTCACCCCTCCACTTT. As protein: CASSGDLDSPLHF.

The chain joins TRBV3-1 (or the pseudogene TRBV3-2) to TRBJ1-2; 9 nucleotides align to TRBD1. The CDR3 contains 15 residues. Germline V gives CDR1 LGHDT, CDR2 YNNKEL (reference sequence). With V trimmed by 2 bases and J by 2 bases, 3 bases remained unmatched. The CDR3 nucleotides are TGTGCCAGCAGCCAAACACAGGGGGCGAACTATGGCTACACCTTC. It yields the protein CASSQTQGANYGYTF.

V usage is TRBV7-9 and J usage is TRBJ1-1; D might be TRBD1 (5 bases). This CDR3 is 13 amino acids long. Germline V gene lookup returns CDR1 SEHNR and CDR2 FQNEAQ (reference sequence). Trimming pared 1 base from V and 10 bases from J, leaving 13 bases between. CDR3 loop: CASSLGNQGLAFF. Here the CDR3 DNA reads TGTGCCAGCAGCTTAGGAAACCAGGGATTAGCTTTCTTT.